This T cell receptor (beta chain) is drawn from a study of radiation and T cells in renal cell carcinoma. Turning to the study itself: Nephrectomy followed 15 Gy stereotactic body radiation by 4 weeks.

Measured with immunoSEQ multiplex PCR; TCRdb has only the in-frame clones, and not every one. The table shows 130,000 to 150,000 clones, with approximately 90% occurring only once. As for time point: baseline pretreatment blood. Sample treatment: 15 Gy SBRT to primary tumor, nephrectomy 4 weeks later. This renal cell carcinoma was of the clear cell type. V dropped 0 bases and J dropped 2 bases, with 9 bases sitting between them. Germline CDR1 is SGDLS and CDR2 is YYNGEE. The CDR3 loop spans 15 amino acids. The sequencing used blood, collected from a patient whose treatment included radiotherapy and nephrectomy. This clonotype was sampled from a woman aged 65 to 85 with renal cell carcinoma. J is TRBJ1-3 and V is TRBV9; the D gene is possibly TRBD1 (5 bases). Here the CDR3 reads CASSVAGGAGNTIYF. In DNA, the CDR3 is TGTGCCAGCAGCGTAGCTGGAGGGGCTGGAAACACCATATATTTT.